A selection of T cell receptor beta chains follows, all from one sample in a study of blood T cell repertoires in COVID-19. The protocol was immunoSEQ multiplex PCR, while the TCRdb copy is restricted to in-frame clones and leaves out a portion. The profile covers roughly 300,000 clones, with more than 85% appearing a single time and 2% to 2.5% taken by the ten largest. The sample taken for sequencing was peripheral blood. The receptors were sampled from a woman in her twenties or thirties with COVID-19, enrolled during active disease. Both conserved end residues are part of each CDR3. The D gene is left open where the match is weak. Expanded clones are given a class, and other clones once, few, many or no size at all.

v_gene	j_gene	d_gene	abundance	CDR3nt	CDR3aa
TRBV5-4	TRBJ2-7	TRBD2	-	TGTGCCAGCAGCTTGGGAGGCGGGAGGGCCCTCGAGCAGTACTTC	CASSLGGGRALEQYF
TRBV6-6	TRBJ2-7	-	-	TGTGCCAGCAGTAACCCGGGACACCTCTACGAGCAGTACTTC	CASSNPGHLYEQYF
TRBV9	TRBJ1-4	-	-	TGTGCCAGCAGCGTAGGGCGGCTCAGGGGAAATGAAAAACTGTTTTTT	CASSVGRLRGNEKLFF
TRBV7-2	TRBJ1-5	-	-	TGTGCCAGCAGCTTAGAGTCGCCAAAGCTCAATCAGCCCCAGCATTTT	CASSLESPKLNQPQHF
TRBV6-5	TRBJ1-1	-	once	TGTGCCAGCAGTCCTAGACTGGGGAACACTGAAGCTTTCTTT	CASSPRLGNTEAFF
TRBV5-1	TRBJ1-1	TRBD1	-	TGCGCCAGCAGCCCTGGACAGGCGGTTGAAGCTTTCTTT	CASSPGQAVEAFF
TRBV2	TRBJ1-5	-	once	TGTGCCTGGCAAGAACTGAGGAATCAGCCCCAGCATTTT	CAWQELRNQPQHF
TRBV12-5	TRBJ1-5	-	-	TGTGCTAGTGGTTTGGCCACAGGGACTAGCAATCAGCCCCAGCATTTT	CASGLATGTSNQPQHF
TRBV19	TRBJ2-2	TRBD1	-	TGTGCCAGTAGTATGTTCCAGGGGACAGCGTGGGACACCGGGGAGCTGTTTTTT	CASSMFQGTAWDTGELFF
TRBV28	TRBJ2-1	-	-	TGTGCCAGCAGCCAACTGGAGAGCTCCTACAATGAGCAGTTCTTC	CASSQLESSYNEQFF
TRBV28	TRBJ2-5	TRBD2	-	TGTGCCAGCAGTTTGAGCCTAGCGGGAGGAGAGACCCAGTACTTC	CASSLSLAGGETQYF
TRBV11-2	TRBJ2-1	-	-	TGTGCCAGCAGCTTAGATGGGGTAGCGTATAATGAGCAGTTCTTC	CASSLDGVAYNEQFF
TRBV21-1	TRBJ1-4	-	-	TGTGCCAGCAGCGGGCCTAGACAGCCCCGCACAACTAATGAAAAACTGTTTTTT	CASSGPRQPRTTNEKLFF
TRBV10-1	TRBJ2-7	TRBD1	-	TGCGCCAGCAGTCCCGGGACAGGCTACGAGCAGTACTTC	CASSPGTGYEQYF
TRBV10-1	TRBJ2-7	-	-	TGCGCCAGCAGTGAGTCTAGCAGGGGCGAGCAGTACTTC	CASSESSRGEQYF
TRBV29-1	TRBJ1-3	-	-	TGCAGCGTTGAAGATTGGGACTCCGGGGGAAACACCATATATTTT	CSVEDWDSGGNTIYF
TRBV7-9	TRBJ1-2	TRBD1	-	TGTGCCAGCAGCCTCGGACAGGGGGCTGACTATGGCTACACCTTC	CASSLGQGADYGYTF
TRBV20-1	TRBJ1-2	-	-	TGCAGTGCTAGTCGTTTTGGGGGGGGCCCCAACTATGGCTACACCTTC	CSASRFGGGPNYGYTF
TRBV5-6	TRBJ1-3	TRBD1	-	TGTGCCAGCAGCAGGAGGGGGCTCTCTGGAAACACCATATATTTT	CASSRRGLSGNTIYF
TRBV5-1	TRBJ2-1	-	-	TGCGCCAGCAGCTTGGACCCTAACTACAATGAGCAGTTCTTC	CASSLDPNYNEQFF
TRBV29-1	TRBJ2-2	-	few	TGCAGCGTTGGGGGGACTGTCGCGAACACCGGGGAGCTGTTTTTT	CSVGGTVANTGELFF
TRBV12-3/TRBV12-4	TRBJ1-2	-	-	TGTGCCAGCAGCTACACAGTAAACTATGGCTACACCTTC	CASSYTVNYGYTF
TRBV3-1/TRBV3-2	TRBJ1-1	-	-	TGTGCCAGCAGCCAAGGGCGGCTCCGGGGAACTGAAGCTTTCTTT	CASSQGRLRGTEAFF
TRBV21-1	TRBJ2-3	-	-	TGTGCCAGCGGGAGGGGCACAGATACGCAGTATTTT	CASGRGTDTQYF
TRBV28	TRBJ1-2	TRBD1	-	TGTGCCAGCAGCAATCCCTCGACAGGGGCTAACTATGGCTACACCTTC	CASSNPSTGANYGYTF
TRBV3-1/TRBV3-2	TRBJ1-6	TRBD1	once	TGTGCCAGCAGCCAGGACAGGGGTTCTGGGGCACCCCTCCACTTT	CASSQDRGSGAPLHF
TRBV19	TRBJ1-1	-	once	TGTGCCAGTAGCACGACGGGGAACACTGAAGCTTTCTTT	CASSTTGNTEAFF
TRBV2	TRBJ2-5	TRBD2	-	TGTGCCAGCAAGAGCGGGAGGGCCGGAGAGACCCAGTACTTC	CASKSGRAGETQYF
TRBV6-5	TRBJ2-5	-	-	TGTGCCAGCACCCCCCCTGGGCAGGTGGAGACCCAGTACTTC	CASTPPGQVETQYF
TRBV7-8	TRBJ2-5	-	-	TGTGCCAGCAGCTTACTTACGGGGTGGGAGACCCAGTACTTC	CASSLLTGWETQYF
TRBV5-6	TRBJ1-3	-	-	TGTGCCAGCAGCTTGTTCCCGGACAGCCTCTCTGGAAACACCATATATTTT	CASSLFPDSLSGNTIYF
TRBV30	TRBJ1-2	TRBD1	-	TGTGCCTCCGGGGACAGGGAAGATGGCTACACCTTC	CASGDREDGYTF
TRBV5-1	TRBJ1-2	TRBD1	-	TGCGCCAGCAGCTTGGCCGCAGGGGGCGAGGGTGGCTACACCTTC	CASSLAAGGEGGYTF
TRBV3-1/TRBV3-2	TRBJ1-1	TRBD1	-	TGTGCCAGCAGCCAAGAGGGACAGGGGGACACTGAAGCTTTCTTT	CASSQEGQGDTEAFF
TRBV7-2	TRBJ2-2	-	-	TGTGCCAGCAGCCCAGACGGGAGCACCGGGGAGCTGTTTTTT	CASSPDGSTGELFF
TRBV28	TRBJ1-2	TRBD1	-	TGTGCCAGCAGTTTGGGACAGCCCTCCCTAATCGGTGGCTACACCTTC	CASSLGQPSLIGGYTF
TRBV6-1	TRBJ2-1	-	-	TGTGCCAGCAGTGCCCAGCCCCAACAAGGGGACAATGAGCAGTTCTTC	CASSAQPQQGDNEQFF
TRBV28	TRBJ1-1	TRBD1	-	TGTGCCAGCAGTTTGCACGGACAGGTTGAAGCTTTCTTT	CASSLHGQVEAFF
TRBV18	TRBJ2-5	TRBD2	-	TGTGCCAGCTCACCCCGTAGCGGGAGGGCCGGAGAGACCCAGTACTTC	CASSPRSGRAGETQYF
TRBV9	TRBJ2-7	TRBD2	-	TGTGCCAGCAGCGTAGGTCCTAGCGGTGACTACGAGCAGTACTTC	CASSVGPSGDYEQYF
TRBV9	TRBJ1-4	-	-	TGTGCCAGCAGCGGTACCGGGACTATGGGCGAAAAACTGTTTTTT	CASSGTGTMGEKLFF
TRBV25-1	TRBJ1-2	TRBD1	-	TGTGCCAGCAGTGCCAACAGGGGAGTTAACTATGGCTACACCTTC	CASSANRGVNYGYTF
TRBV3-1/TRBV3-2	TRBJ2-7	TRBD2	once	TGTGCCAGCAGCCGGACTAGCGGGGGCCACGAGCAGTACTTC	CASSRTSGGHEQYF
TRBV5-1	TRBJ1-1	-	-	TGCGCCAGCAGCTTGGGAGGGCCCACTGAAGCTTTCTTT	CASSLGGPTEAFF
TRBV3-1/TRBV3-2	TRBJ1-3	-	-	TGTGCCAGCAGCCAAGATAAGGGGGCTGGAAACACCATATATTTT	CASSQDKGAGNTIYF
TRBV28	TRBJ1-1	-	-	TGTGCCAGCAGACCGCTTCTAACGGGAACTCTTAACACTGAAGCTTTCTTT	CASRPLLTGTLNTEAFF
TRBV4-1	TRBJ2-7	-	-	TGCGCCAGCAGCGAATTAACAGGTTTGGCCTACGAGCAGTACTTC	CASSELTGLAYEQYF
TRBV7-9	TRBJ2-3	TRBD2	-	TGTGCCAGCAGCCTCCGGACTAGCGGGAGGGAAACAGATACGCAGTATTTT	CASSLRTSGRETDTQYF
TRBV5-1	TRBJ1-1	TRBD1	-	TGCGCCAGCAGCTTAGCTACGACAGGGATGAACACTGAAGCTTTCTTT	CASSLATTGMNTEAFF